The 20 T cell receptor beta chains below all came from one sample that was sequenced in a study of blood T cell repertoires in COVID-19. The data were produced by immunoSEQ multiplex PCR, yet TCRdb's version contains in-frame clones alone and is incomplete. Of about 350,000 clones in the sample, around nine tenths were seen once. The material sequenced was peripheral blood. These receptors were collected from an older woman with COVID-19, enrolled during active disease.

In regard to this clone: The germline gene is not matched at one end of the junction; a read error may be the cause. The V and J genes are TRBV3-1 (or the pseudogene TRBV3-2) and TRBJ1-4; D ambiguous. CDR3 length: 13 residues. Germline V gene data show CDR1 as LGHDT and CDR2 as YNNKEL (reference sequence). The CDR3 loop reads CASSQAEGGSYRW. CDR3 DNA: TGTGCCAGCAGCCAAGCGGAGGGCGGTTCCTATCGTTGG.

The chain joins TRBV7-2 to TRBJ2-7, with D possibly matching TRBD1 (8 bases). The CDR3 has 15 amino acids. Per germline, CDR1 SGHTA and CDR2 FQGNSA. V was cut by 6 bases and J by 4 bases, with 19 bases left in between. The CDR3 loop is CASSTLQGGAYEQYF. In nucleotides, the CDR3 is TGTGCCAGCAGTACACTACAGGGGGGGGCGTACGAGCAGTACTTC.

The J gene is TRBJ2-2, the V gene TRBV24-1; 11 bases map to TRBD1. The germline V gene encodes CDR1 KGHDR and CDR2 SFDVKD. The V gene end was trimmed by 2 bases and the J gene end by 3 bases; junction bases not matched to a gene: 1. This CDR3 spans 16 amino acids. The CDR3 DNA is TGTGCCACCAGTGATTGGGGACAGGGGGACACCGGGGAGCTGTTTTTT. It yields the protein CATSDWGQGDTGELFF.

A few counts support this clone. The V gene is TRBV27, the J gene TRBJ2-7; weak D call: TRBD2 (6 bases). V was cut by 8 bases and J by 7 bases, with 21 bases left in between. The germline V gene has CDR1 MNHEY and CDR2 SMNVEV (reference sequence). This CDR3 region has 14 residues. CDR3 nucleotides: TGTGCCAGCGGAGGGAGTTGGACGGAGGAAGAGCAGTACTTC. Residues: CASGGSWTEEEQYF.

This clone was found a few times. The chain has TRBV19 and TRBJ2-3; D is uncertain. Germline lookup yields CDR1 LNHDA and CDR2 SQIVND (reference sequence). CDR3 length: 14 amino acids. V was shortened by 3 bases and J by 2 bases, with 9 bases between the two germline ends. In DNA, the CDR3 is TGTGCCAGTAGTATTTTCCAGGCCACAGATACGCAGTATTTT. This codes for CASSIFQATDTQYF.

The chain couples TRBV5-1 to TRBJ1-2; 8 bases line up with TRBD1. CDR3 length: 12 residues. In germline, CDR1 is SGHRS, CDR2 YFSETQ. V shed 4 bases, J shed 8 bases, and the junction held 4 bases outside the gene matches. In nucleotides, the CDR3 is TGCGCCAGCAGCCCACAGGGGGAGGGCTACACCTTC. Translating it yields CASSPQGEGYTF. Complete variable domain (other parts from reference TRBV5-1 and TRBJ1-2): KAGVTQTPRYLIKTRGQQVTLSCSPISGHRSVSWYQQTPGQGLQFLFEYFSETQRNKGNFPGRFSGRQFSNSRSEMNVSTLELGDSALYLCASSPQGEGYTFGSGTRLTVV.

This rearrangement joins TRBV5-1 to TRBJ2-6, with D uncertain. The CDR3 is 16 residues long. Trimming removed 4 bases at V and 0 bases at J, with 11 bases between. The V gene's germline CDR1 is SGHRS and CDR2 YFSETQ. CDR3 DNA sequence: TGCGCCAGCAGCCTGGACGCGAGCTCTGGGGCCAACGTCCTGACTTTC. This gives the protein CASSLDASSGANVLTF.

V and J are TRBV5-1 and TRBJ2-3; 8 positions match TRBD1. Per germline, CDR1 SGHRS and CDR2 YFSETQ. J lost 1 base, V lost 4 bases, and 8 bases had no gene match. The CDR3 length is 16 residues. The CDR3, as DNA: TGCGCCAGCAGCCCTGACAGGGGTTTCGGCACAGATACGCAGTATTTT. Amino acids: CASSPDRGFGTDTQYF.

The rearrangement joins TRBV18 to TRBJ1-6; 10 bases line up with TRBD1. V lost 5 bases, J lost 14 bases, and 12 bases stayed unmatched. This CDR3 comprises 15 residues. Germline V gives CDR1 KGHSH, CDR2 LQKENI. The CDR3 sequence: CASSSSRDRGEALHF. The CDR3 nucleotides read TGTGCCAGCTCATCCAGCCGGGACAGGGGCGAGGCCCTCCACTTT.

The V gene is TRBV5-1, the J gene TRBJ1-2; 7 bases map to TRBD1. The V gene end was trimmed by 3 bases and the J gene end by 2 bases; junction bases not matched to a gene: 7. The CDR3 runs 15 residues. Germline values: CDR1 SGHRS, CDR2 YFSETQ. The CDR3 nucleotides are TGCGCCAGCAGCTGGGGACAGACCCGGAACTATGGCTACACCTTC. Amino acids: CASSWGQTRNYGYTF.

This clone was observed a single time. The V call is TRBV7-8, the J call TRBJ2-7; D gene ambiguous. Per the germline V gene, CDR1 is SGHVS and CDR2 is FQNEAQ. This CDR3 is 16 amino acids long. V shed 2 bases and J shed 2 bases, with 16 bases lying between them. The CDR3 nucleotides are TGTGCCAGCAGCTTATTACTCCGCCAAAAAACCTACGAGCAGTACTTC. Its protein product is CASSLLLRQKTYEQYF.

The chain recombines TRBV7-9 with TRBJ2-5; 8 nucleotides align to TRBD2. From germline, CDR1 is SEHNR and CDR2 FQNEAQ (reference sequence). The CDR3 consists of 15 residues. V gave up 5 bases and J gave up 5 bases; unmatched junction bases: 10. CDR3 residues: CASSPPGGGQETQYF. The CDR3 DNA follows: TGTGCCAGCAGCCCCCCTGGCGGGGGGCAGGAGACCCAGTACTTC.

CDR3 in DNA: TGTGCCAGCAGGAAACTGGAGGGCTACACCTTC. Protein product: CASRKLEGYTF. V usage is TRBV5-6 and J usage is TRBJ1-2; no firm D call. The germline V and J ends were trimmed by 5 bases and 8 bases, with 10 bases remaining between them. Germline V gene data show CDR1 as SGHDT and CDR2 as YYEEEE. CDR3 length equals 11 residues.

This clone was found a few times. The rearrangement uses TRBV28 and TRBJ1-2; maybe TRBD1 (5 bases). The V end was cut by 8 bases, the J end by 7 bases, with 23 bases between. CDR3 length equals 15 residues. Looked up from germline, CDR1 is MDHEN and CDR2 is SYDVKM. The DNA of the CDR3 is TGTGCCAGCGACCGGAGGGACCGCCCGGTTGGTGGCTACACCTTC. Translating it yields CASDRRDRPVGGYTF.

The chain couples TRBV4-3 to TRBJ2-3; TRBD2 aligns across 10 bases. Germline V lookup: CDR1 LGHNA, CDR2 YSLEER. The CDR3 runs to 17 residues. The V gene end was trimmed by 1 base and the J gene end by 0 bases; junction bases not matched to a gene: 4. This chain's CDR3 is CASSQVLAGASTDTQYF. CDR3 nucleotide sequence: TGCGCCAGCAGCCAAGTGCTAGCGGGGGCTAGCACAGATACGCAGTATTTT.

The V call is TRBV19, the J call TRBJ2-2; 7 positions agree with TRBD2. Germline CDR1 reads LNHDA; CDR2 reads SQIVND (reference sequence). This CDR3 region has 13 residues. J was trimmed by 5 bases and V by 7 bases; bases with no gene match: 4. CDR3 nucleotide sequence: TGTGCCAGTAAAGGGGAGGGGACCGGGGAGCTGTTTTTT. This sequence encodes CASKGEGTGELFF.

CDR3 bases: TGCGCCAGCAGCTTGGTTTCAGGGGACTATGGCTACACCTTC. Amino acids: CASSLVSGDYGYTF. The chain recombines TRBV5-1 with TRBJ1-2; D may be TRBD1 (6 bases). CDR3 size: 14 residues. Trimming stripped 0 bases from V and 3 bases from J, with 9 bases between. CDR1 is SGHRS and CDR2 is YFSETQ in the germline V gene. Using reference TRBV5-1 and TRBJ1-2 for the parts outside the CDR3, the full variable domain is KAGVTQTPRYLIKTRGQQVTLSCSPISGHRSVSWYQQTPGQGLQFLFEYFSETQRNKGNFPGRFSGRQFSNSRSEMNVSTLELGDSALYLCASSLVSGDYGYTFGSGTRLTVV.

The chain carries TRBV27 and TRBJ1-2; D not certain. Trimming took 8 bases from V and 0 from J, leaving 10 bases between them. Germline CDR1 MNHEY, CDR2 SMNVEV (reference sequence). The CDR3 sequence is 13 residues long. CDR3: CASGRPPNYGYTF. DNA of the CDR3: TGTGCCAGCGGCAGGCCTCCTAACTATGGCTACACCTTC.

This chain links TRBV5-1 with TRBJ1-4; unclear D gene. The CDR3 sequence is 13 residues long. In germline, CDR1 is SGHRS, CDR2 YFSETQ. V lost 0 bases to trimming and J lost 11 bases, with 11 bases between them. The CDR3, as DNA: TGCGCCAGCAGCTTGGCCACAGTTGAGAAACTGTTTTTT. Translating gives CASSLATVEKLFF. Combining the CDR3 with reference TRBV5-1 and TRBJ1-4 gives the whole variable domain KAGVTQTPRYLIKTRGQQVTLSCSPISGHRSVSWYQQTPGQGLQFLFEYFSETQRNKGNFPGRFSGRQFSNSRSEMNVSTLELGDSALYLCASSLATVEKLFFGSGTQLSVL.

This chain connects TRBV5-1 to TRBJ1-6; D is possibly TRBD1 (6 bases). This CDR3 region has 14 residues. Germline CDR1 and CDR2: SGHRS and YFSETQ. V was cut by 1 base and J by 10 bases, with 12 bases left in between. The CDR3 region has the DNA TGCGCCAGCAGCTTGAGGGGGTTCGACTCACCCCTCCACTTT. This encodes CASSLRGFDSPLHF.